The rows below give T cell receptor beta chains drawn from one sample of a study of neurological immune-mediated disorders. TCRdb called the 5' RACE reads again in MiXCR, with one record for every CDR3 protein. The top ten hold less than 4% of the sample, which has 55,000 to 80,000 distinct CDR3 sequences, around 4.7% seen once. The material sequenced was PBMCs. These receptors came from a woman between 50 and 59 years old with multiple sclerosis. Each CDR3 is given with its conserved first and last residue. The D gene is left open where the match is weak. Expanded clones get a size class; other rows say once, few or many, or leave the size out.

j_call cdr3_length v_call d_call clone_size cdr3_nt cdr3_aa
TRBJ2-5 14 TRBV2 NA many TGTGCCAGCAGCAAAGGGTGGGCCGGGGAGACCCAGTACTTC CASSKGWAGETQYF
TRBJ1-2 16 TRBV20-1 NA many TGCAGTGCTAGAGATGGGAGCTTTAAACCCCCCTATGGCTACACCTTC CSARDGSFKPPYGYTF
TRBJ2-3 14 TRBV5-5 NA many TGTGCCAGCACCTCGATGTTTGGGACAGATACGCAGTATTTT CASTSMFGTDTQYF
TRBJ1-6 16 TRBV6-1 NA many TGTGCCAGCAGTGAACCGGGACTGCCCCCTAATTCACCCCTACACTTT CASSEPGLPPNSPLHF
TRBJ2-6 15 TRBV6-5 TRBD1 many TGTGCCAGCAGAACCACAGGGGCTGGGGCCAACGTCCTGACTTTC CASRTTGAGANVLTF
TRBJ1-5 14 TRBV12-3/TRBV12-4 NA few TGTGCCAGCAGTTCCCGGACGGACATCAGGGCCCAGAATTTT CASSSRTDIRAQNF
TRBJ1-1 14 TRBV5-1 TRBD1 many TGCGCCAGCAGCTTAGAGACAGGGAGGACTGAAGCTTTCTTT CASSLETGRTEAFF
TRBJ1-5 13 TRBV5-1 TRBD1 many TGTGCCAGCAGCTTAGGACAGGATCAGCCCCAGCATTTT CASSLGQDQPQHF
TRBJ2-2 12 TRBV27 NA NA TGTGCCAGCAGTGCGAGGCACGGGGAGCTGTTTTTT CASSARHGELFF
TRBJ2-3 16 TRBV6-2/TRBV6-3 NA many TGTGCCAGCAGAGGGACTTTCCTTGGGGGCACAGATACGCAGTATTTT CASRGTFLGGTDTQYF
TRBJ1-3 13 TRBV12-3/TRBV12-4 NA few TGTGCCAGCAGGAGGGACTCTGGAAACACCATATATTTT CASRRDSGNTIYF
TRBJ1-1 13 TRBV2 TRBD1 many TGTGCCAGCAAGGGGACACAGGGGCCTGAAGCTTTCTTT CASKGTQGPEAFF
TRBJ1-5 15 TRBV6-6 TRBD1 many TGTGCCAGCAGTCCGACAGGGGAAGGCAATCAGCCCCAGCATTTT CASSPTGEGNQPQHF
TRBJ2-7 15 TRBV20-1 NA few TGCAGTGCGATGTCCATACTGGGGCAGAATAGAGAGCAGTACTTC CSAMSILGQNREQYF
TRBJ1-5 14 TRBV29-1 NA many TGCAGCGTTGGCGAGGGCGAAGGCAATCAGCCCCAGAATTTT CSVGEGEGNQPQNF
TRBJ1-2 13 TRBV5-1 NA many TGCGCCAGCAGCTTCGAGTGGGACTATGGCTACACCTTC CASSFEWDYGYTF
TRBJ1-1 15 TRBV27 NA NA TGTGCCAGCAGTTTAAAATTAGGGTTTGGCACTGAAGCTTTCTTT CASSLKLGFGTEAFF
TRBJ2-3 13 TRBV6-4 NA many TGTGCCAGCAGTGAGAAGGGGAGAGATACGCAGTATTTT CASSEKGRDTQYF
TRBJ2-2 15 TRBV7-8 NA many TGTGCCAGCAGCTTAGGGACTCTAGACACCGGGGAGCTGTTTTTT CASSLGTLDTGELFF
TRBJ2-2 14 TRBV3-1 NA many TGTGCCAGCAGCGTTCAAAAACGGGGCCGGGAGCTGTTTTTT CASSVQKRGRELFF
TRBJ2-1 15 TRBV6-4 TRBD2 many TGTGCCAGCAGTGCCGGACTAGCGGGGGTAGATGAGCAGTTCTTC CASSAGLAGVDEQFF
TRBJ2-2 14 TRBV7-3 NA many TGTGCCAGCAGACAACGCCCGGGGATCGGGGAGCTGTTTTTT CASRQRPGIGELFF
TRBJ2-3 17 TRBV7-2 TRBD2 many TGTGCCAGCAGCTTACGGCGGGGGATGATTATGACAGATACGCAGTATTTT CASSLRRGMIMTDTQYF
TRBJ2-2 14 TRBV29-1 NA many TGCAGCGTTGACCTTGGCAGGGTATCCGGGGAGCTGTTTTTT CSVDLGRVSGELFF
TRBJ2-2 14 TRBV20-1 NA many TGCAGTGCTAGGGGTAGGGGAAGCACCGGGGAGCTGTTTTTT CSARGRGSTGELFF
TRBJ1-1 13 TRBV5-1 NA many TGCGCCAGCAGCGGGTTTGAGGTCACTGAAGCTTTCTTT CASSGFEVTEAFF
TRBJ2-5 14 TRBV9 NA many TGTGCCAGCAGCGTAGTAGGGGGTCAAGAGACCCAGTACTTC CASSVVGGQETQYF
TRBJ1-6 13 TRBV5-1 NA many TGCGCCAGCAGCTTGGAGGCAGTCGGCACCCTCAACTTT CASSLEAVGTLNF
TRBJ2-3 15 TRBV7-2 NA many TGTGCCAGCAGCCAGAGGACTTTCCTGGGGGATACGCAGTATTTT CASSQRTFLGDTQYF
TRBJ1-5 13 TRBV20-1 TRBD1 many TGCAGTGCCGGTGGGACAGTTAATCAGCCCCAGAATTTT CSAGGTVNQPQNF
TRBJ2-3 14 TRBV5-1 NA medium-sized TGCGCCAGCAGCTTGGAGAGGAGCACAGATACGCAGTATTTT CASSLERSTDTQYF
TRBJ1-4 14 TRBV20-1 NA many TGCAGTGCTTTAGACAGGCAGCTGAATGAAAAACTGTTTTTT CSALDRQLNEKLFF
TRBJ2-6 15 TRBV10-3 NA many TGTGCCACCCCAAAGACGGGCTCTGGGGCCAACGTCCTGACTTTC CATPKTGSGANVLTF
TRBJ2-3 13 TRBV29-1 NA many TGCAGCGTTCTGTCTGGACCCACAGATACGCAGTATTTT CSVLSGPTDTQYF
TRBJ2-7 13 TRBV6-2/TRBV6-3 NA many TGTGCCAGCGGGTTGATAGCATACTACGAGCAGTACTTC CASGLIAYYEQYF
TRBJ1-1 12 TRBV20-1 NA many TGCAGTGCAAAGGGTACAAGTAGAGAAGCTTTCTTT CSAKGTSREAFF
TRBJ2-3 14 TRBV5-5 NA many TGTGCCAGCCTACGGACCGGAGGCACAGATACGCAGTATTTT CASLRTGGTDTQYF
TRBJ1-6 15 TRBV6-4 NA many TGTGCCAGCAGTGACTCGATAATGGGTAATTCACCCCTCCACTTT CASSDSIMGNSPLHF
TRBJ2-3 16 TRBV3-1 NA many TGTGCCAGCAGACCCTCAGCGGCTGACCTGACAGATACGCAGTATTTT CASRPSAADLTDTQYF
TRBJ2-1 13 TRBV11-2 NA many TGTGCCAGCAGCTCCTCAGCCTACAATGAGCAGTTCTTC CASSSSAYNEQFF
TRBJ1-6 15 TRBV12-3/TRBV12-4 TRBD1 many TGTGCCAGCACCCAGACAGGGGGATATAATTCACCCCTCCACTTT CASTQTGGYNSPLHF
TRBJ1-2 15 TRBV5-5 NA many TGTGCCAGCAGCCTATGGGACCGCAATAACTATGGCTACACCTTC CASSLWDRNNYGYTF
TRBJ2-7 13 TRBV7-2 NA many TGTGCCAGCAGCCTGGTAAAGAACTACGAGCAGTACTTC CASSLVKNYEQYF
TRBJ1-5 14 TRBV12-3/TRBV12-4 NA many TGTGCCAGCAGTTTAGGGACATTGATTGGGCCCCAGCATTTT CASSLGTLIGPQHF
TRBJ1-1 14 TRBV27 TRBD1 many TGTGCCAGCAGTGGAGACAGGGAGCGCACTGAAGCTTTCTTT CASSGDRERTEAFF
TRBJ2-1 15 TRBV9 TRBD2 many TGTGCCAGCAGCCCAGCGGGGGGGCCATTTATTGAGCAGTTCTTC CASSPAGGPFIEQFF
TRBJ2-1 14 TRBV5-1 TRBD1 many TGCGCCAGCAGCCCAGGGACAGCTTACAATGAGCAGTTCTTC CASSPGTAYNEQFF
TRBJ2-3 19 TRBV4-3 TRBD1 many TGCGCCAGCAGCCAAGACTTCGGGCAGGGGGCGTCGAGCACAGATACGCAGTATTTT CASSQDFGQGASSTDTQYF
TRBJ1-5 13 TRBV7-6 NA many TGTGCCAGCAGCTTTCGGTCGGATCAGCCCCAGCATTTT CASSFRSDQPQHF
TRBJ1-2 14 TRBV5-1 NA few TGCGCCAGCAGCCCACAGCAGAAAAACTATGGCTACACCTTC CASSPQQKNYGYTF
TRBJ2-1 15 TRBV12-3/TRBV12-4 NA many TGTGCCAGCAGTTTAGCGGGGCTTCTGAACAATGAGCAGTTCTTC CASSLAGLLNNEQFF
TRBJ2-1 16 TRBV5-6 NA many TGTGCCAGCACCCTGTACCGGCAGGGCTCCTACAATGAGCAGTTCTTC CASTLYRQGSYNEQFF
TRBJ1-5 14 TRBV27 TRBD1 many TGTGCCAGCAGTGACGGGACAGGGTATCAGCCCCAGCATTTT CASSDGTGYQPQHF
TRBJ1-1 13 TRBV19 TRBD1 many TGTGCCAGTAGTGCCCGGGACAGGGGAACAGCTTTCTTT CASSARDRGTAFF
TRBJ1-5 17 TRBV28 TRBD1 few TGTGCCAGCAGTGACAACCTCGGGACAGGGACCCGGCAGCCCCAGCATTTT CASSDNLGTGTRQPQHF